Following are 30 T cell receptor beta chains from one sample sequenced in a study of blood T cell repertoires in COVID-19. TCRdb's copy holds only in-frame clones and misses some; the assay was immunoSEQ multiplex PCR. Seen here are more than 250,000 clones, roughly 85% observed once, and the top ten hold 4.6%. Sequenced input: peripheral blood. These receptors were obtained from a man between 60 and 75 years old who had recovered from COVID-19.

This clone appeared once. CDR3 sequence reads: CASIRQGGPYEQYF. CDR3 DNA: TGTGCCAGCATCAGACAGGGTGGGCCTTACGAGCAGTACTTC. The rearrangement links TRBV7-9 to TRBJ2-7; 7 bases map to TRBD1. The germline V gene has CDR1 SEHNR and CDR2 FQNEAQ (reference sequence). The CDR3 loop spans 14 amino acids. With V trimmed by 7 bases and J by 4 bases, 10 bases remained unmatched.

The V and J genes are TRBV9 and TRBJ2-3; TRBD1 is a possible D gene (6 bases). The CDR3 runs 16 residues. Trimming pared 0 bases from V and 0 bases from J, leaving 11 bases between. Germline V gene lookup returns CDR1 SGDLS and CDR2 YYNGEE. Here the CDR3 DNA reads TGTGCCAGCAGCGTAGTCGACAGGCTGAGCACAGATACGCAGTATTTT. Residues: CASSVVDRLSTDTQYF.

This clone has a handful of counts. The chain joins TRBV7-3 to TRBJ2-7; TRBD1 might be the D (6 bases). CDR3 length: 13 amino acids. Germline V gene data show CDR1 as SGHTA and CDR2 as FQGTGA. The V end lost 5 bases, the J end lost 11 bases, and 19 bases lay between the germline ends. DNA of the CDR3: TGTGCCAGCAGCCCCTCGACAGGCGGTGTGAAGTACTTC. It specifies CASSPSTGGVKYF.

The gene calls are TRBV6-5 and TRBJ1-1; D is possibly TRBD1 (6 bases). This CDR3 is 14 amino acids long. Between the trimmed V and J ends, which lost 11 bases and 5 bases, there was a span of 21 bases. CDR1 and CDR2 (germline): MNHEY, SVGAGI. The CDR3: CAGGVWAGDTEAFF. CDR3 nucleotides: TGTGCCGGGGGCGTCTGGGCAGGGGATACTGAAGCTTTCTTT.

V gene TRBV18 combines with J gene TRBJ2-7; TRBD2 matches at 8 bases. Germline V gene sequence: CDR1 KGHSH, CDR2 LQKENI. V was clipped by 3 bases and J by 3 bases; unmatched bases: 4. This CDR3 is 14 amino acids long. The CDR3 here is CASSPGTRGYEQYF. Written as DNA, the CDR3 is TGTGCCAGCTCACCCGGGACTAGGGGCTACGAGCAGTACTTC.

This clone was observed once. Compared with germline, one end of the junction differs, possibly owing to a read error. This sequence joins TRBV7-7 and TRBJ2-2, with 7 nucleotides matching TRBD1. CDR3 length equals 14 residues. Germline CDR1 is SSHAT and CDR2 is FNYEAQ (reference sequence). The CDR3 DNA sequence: TGTGCTAGCAGCCCACGACAGGGCCCCGGGGAGCTGTTTTTT. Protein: CASSPRQGPGELFF. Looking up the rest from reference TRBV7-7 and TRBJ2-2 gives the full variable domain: GAGVSQSPRYKVTKRGQDVTLRCDPISSHATLYWYQQALGQGPEFLTYFNYEAQPDKSGLPSDRFSAERPEGSISTLTIQRTEQRDSAMYRCASSPRQGPGELFFGEGSRLTVL.

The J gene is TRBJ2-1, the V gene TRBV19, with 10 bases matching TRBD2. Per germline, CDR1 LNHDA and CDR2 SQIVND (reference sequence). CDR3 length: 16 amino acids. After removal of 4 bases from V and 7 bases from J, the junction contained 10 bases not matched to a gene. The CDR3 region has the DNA TGTGCCAGTAGTAGGGCTAGCGGGAGTGTTGCAAATGAGCAGTTCTTC. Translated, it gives CASSRASGSVANEQFF. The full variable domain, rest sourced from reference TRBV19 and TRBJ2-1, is DGGITQSPKYLFRKEGQNVTLSCEQNLNHDAMYWYRQDPGQGLRLIYYSQIVNDFQKGDIAEGYSVSREKKESFPLTVTSAQKNPTAFYLCASSRASGSVANEQFFGPGTRLTVL.

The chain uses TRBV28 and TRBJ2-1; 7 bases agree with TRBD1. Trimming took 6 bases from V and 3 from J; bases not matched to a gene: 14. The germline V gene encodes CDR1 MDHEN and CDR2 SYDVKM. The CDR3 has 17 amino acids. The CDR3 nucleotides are TGTGCCAGCAGGGCCCCCGGGACAGATGGACACTACAATGAGCAGTTCTTC. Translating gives CASRAPGTDGHYNEQFF. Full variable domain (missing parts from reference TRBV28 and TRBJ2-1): DVKVTQSSRYLVKRTGEKVFLECVQDMDHENMFWYRQDPGLGLRLIYFSYDVKMKEKGDIPEGYSVSREKKERFSLILESASTNQTSMYLCASRAPGTDGHYNEQFFGPGTRLTVL.

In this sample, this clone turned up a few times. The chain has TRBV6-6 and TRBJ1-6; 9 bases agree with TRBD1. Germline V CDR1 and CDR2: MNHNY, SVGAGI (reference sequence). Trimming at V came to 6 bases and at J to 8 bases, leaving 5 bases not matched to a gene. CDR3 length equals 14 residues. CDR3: CASRTQGAYSPLHF. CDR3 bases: TGTGCCAGCAGGACACAGGGGGCCTATTCACCCCTCCACTTT.

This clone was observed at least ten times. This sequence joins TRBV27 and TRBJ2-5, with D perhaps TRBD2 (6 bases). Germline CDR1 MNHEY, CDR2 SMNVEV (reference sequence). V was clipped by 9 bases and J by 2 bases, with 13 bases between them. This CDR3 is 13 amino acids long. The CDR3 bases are TGTGCCAGTGCCTCGGGGGATCAAGAGACCCAGTACTTC. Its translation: CASASGDQETQYF.

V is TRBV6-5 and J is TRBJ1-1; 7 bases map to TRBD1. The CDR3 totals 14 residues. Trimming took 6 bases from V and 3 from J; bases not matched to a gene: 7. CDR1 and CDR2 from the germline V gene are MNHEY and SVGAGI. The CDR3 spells CASRPTGLDTEAFF. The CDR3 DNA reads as TGTGCCAGCAGGCCGACAGGGTTAGACACTGAAGCTTTCTTT.

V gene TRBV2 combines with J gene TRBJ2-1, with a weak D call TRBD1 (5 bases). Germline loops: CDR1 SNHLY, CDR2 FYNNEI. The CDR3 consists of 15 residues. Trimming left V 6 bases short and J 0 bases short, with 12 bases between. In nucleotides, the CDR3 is TGTGCCAGCAGCGCTAGACAGCTCTCCTACAATGAGCAGTTCTTC. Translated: CASSARQLSYNEQFF. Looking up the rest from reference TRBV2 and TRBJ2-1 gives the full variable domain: EPEVTQTPSHQVTQMGQEVILRCVPISNHLYFYWYRQILGQKVEFLVSFYNNEISEKSEIFDDQFSVERPDGSNFTLKIRSTKLEDSAMYFCASSARQLSYNEQFFGPGTRLTVL.

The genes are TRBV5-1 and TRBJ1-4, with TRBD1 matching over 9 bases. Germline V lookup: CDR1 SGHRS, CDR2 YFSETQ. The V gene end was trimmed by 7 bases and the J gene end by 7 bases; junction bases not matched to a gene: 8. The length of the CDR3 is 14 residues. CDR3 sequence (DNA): TGCGCCAGCCGACGGGACAGGGAGTTTGAAAAACTGTTTTTT. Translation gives CASRRDREFEKLFF.

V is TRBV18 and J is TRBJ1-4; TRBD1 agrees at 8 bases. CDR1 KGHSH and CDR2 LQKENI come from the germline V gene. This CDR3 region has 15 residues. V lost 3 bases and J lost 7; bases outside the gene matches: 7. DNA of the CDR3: TGTGCCAGCTCACCGGGGCAGGGGGCGACTGAAAAACTGTTTTTT. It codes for CASSPGQGATEKLFF.

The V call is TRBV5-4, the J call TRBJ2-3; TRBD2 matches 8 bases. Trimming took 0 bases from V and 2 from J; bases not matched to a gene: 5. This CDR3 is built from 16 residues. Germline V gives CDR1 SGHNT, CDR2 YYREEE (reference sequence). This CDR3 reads CASSLAGTRATDTQYF. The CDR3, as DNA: TGTGCCAGCAGCTTGGCCGGGACTAGGGCCACAGATACGCAGTATTTT.

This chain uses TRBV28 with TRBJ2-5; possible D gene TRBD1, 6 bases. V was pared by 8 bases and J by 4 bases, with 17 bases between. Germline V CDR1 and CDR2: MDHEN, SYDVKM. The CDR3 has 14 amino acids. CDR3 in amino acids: CASEGHLKRETQYF. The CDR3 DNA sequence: TGTGCCAGCGAGGGACACCTAAAAAGAGAGACCCAGTACTTC.

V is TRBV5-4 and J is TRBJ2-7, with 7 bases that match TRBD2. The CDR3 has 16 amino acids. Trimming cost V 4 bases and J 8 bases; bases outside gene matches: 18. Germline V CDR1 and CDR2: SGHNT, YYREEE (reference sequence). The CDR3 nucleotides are TGTGCCAGCAGCGCGGCGCTGAGCACCGGGAGGAGGCAGCAGTACTTC. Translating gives CASSAALSTGRRQQYF.

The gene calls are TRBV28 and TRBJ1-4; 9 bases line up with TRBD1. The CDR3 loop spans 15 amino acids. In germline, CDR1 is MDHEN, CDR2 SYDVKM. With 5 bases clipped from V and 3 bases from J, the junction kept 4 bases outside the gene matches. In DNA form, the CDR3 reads TGTGCCAGCAGTCCCTGGACAGGGGCTAATGAAAAACTGTTTTTT. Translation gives CASSPWTGANEKLFF. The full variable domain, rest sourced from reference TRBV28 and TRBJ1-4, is DVKVTQSSRYLVKRTGEKVFLECVQDMDHENMFWYRQDPGLGLRLIYFSYDVKMKEKGDIPEGYSVSREKKERFSLILESASTNQTSMYLCASSPWTGANEKLFFGSGTQLSVL.

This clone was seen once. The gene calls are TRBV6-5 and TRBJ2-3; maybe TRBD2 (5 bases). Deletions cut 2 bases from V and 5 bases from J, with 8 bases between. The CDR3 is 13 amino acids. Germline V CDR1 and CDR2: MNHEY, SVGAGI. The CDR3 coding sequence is TGTGCCAGCAGTTACGTCCGGGGAGATACGCAGTATTTT. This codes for CASSYVRGDTQYF.

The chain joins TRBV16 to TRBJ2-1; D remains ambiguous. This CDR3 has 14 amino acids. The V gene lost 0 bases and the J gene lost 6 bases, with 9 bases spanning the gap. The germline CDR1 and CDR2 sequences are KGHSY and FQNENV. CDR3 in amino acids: CASSQSVGRNEQFF. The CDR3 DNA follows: TGTGCCAGCAGCCAATCGGTTGGGCGCAATGAGCAGTTCTTC.

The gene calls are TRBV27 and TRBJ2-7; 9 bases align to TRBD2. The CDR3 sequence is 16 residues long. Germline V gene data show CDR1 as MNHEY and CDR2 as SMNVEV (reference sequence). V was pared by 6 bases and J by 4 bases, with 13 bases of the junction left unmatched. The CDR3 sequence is CASSRRGVAGVYEQYF. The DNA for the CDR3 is TGTGCCAGCAGCCGGAGGGGTGTAGCGGGAGTTTACGAGCAGTACTTC.

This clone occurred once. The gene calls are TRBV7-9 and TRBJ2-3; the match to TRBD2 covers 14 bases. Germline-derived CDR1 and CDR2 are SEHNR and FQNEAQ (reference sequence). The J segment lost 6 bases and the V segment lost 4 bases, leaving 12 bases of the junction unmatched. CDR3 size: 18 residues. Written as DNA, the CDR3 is TGTGCCAGCAGCTCCCCCAGAGGACTAGCGGGGGGTCGGGATACGCAGTATTTT. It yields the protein CASSSPRGLAGGRDTQYF.

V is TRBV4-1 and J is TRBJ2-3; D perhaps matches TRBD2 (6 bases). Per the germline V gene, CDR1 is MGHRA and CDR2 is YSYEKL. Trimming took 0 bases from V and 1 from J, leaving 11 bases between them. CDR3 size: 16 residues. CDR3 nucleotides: TGCGCCAGCAGCCAAGACCCAGGGACTGGCACAGATACGCAGTATTTT. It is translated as CASSQDPGTGTDTQYF.

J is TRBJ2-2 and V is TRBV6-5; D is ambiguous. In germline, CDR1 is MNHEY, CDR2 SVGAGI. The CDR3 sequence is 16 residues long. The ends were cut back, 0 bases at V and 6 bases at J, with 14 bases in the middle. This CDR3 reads CASSYSVTLMAGELFF. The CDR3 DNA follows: TGTGCCAGCAGTTACTCGGTTACCCTAATGGCCGGGGAGCTGTTTTTT.

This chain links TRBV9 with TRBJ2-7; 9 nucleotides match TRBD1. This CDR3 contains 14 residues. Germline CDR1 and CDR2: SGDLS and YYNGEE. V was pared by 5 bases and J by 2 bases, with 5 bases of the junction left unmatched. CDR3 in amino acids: CASSRDRDTYEQYF. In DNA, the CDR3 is TGTGCCAGCAGTAGGGACAGGGATACCTACGAGCAGTACTTC.

In nucleotides, the CDR3 is TGCGCCAGCAAGACAGACACCTCTGGGGCCAACGTCCTGACTTTC. This gives the protein CASKTDTSGANVLTF. This chain uses TRBV5-1 with TRBJ2-6; maybe TRBD1 (5 bases). The V and J ends lost 6 bases and 0 bases respectively, with 10 bases between them. CDR3 length: 15 residues. The germline V gene encodes CDR1 SGHRS and CDR2 YFSETQ.

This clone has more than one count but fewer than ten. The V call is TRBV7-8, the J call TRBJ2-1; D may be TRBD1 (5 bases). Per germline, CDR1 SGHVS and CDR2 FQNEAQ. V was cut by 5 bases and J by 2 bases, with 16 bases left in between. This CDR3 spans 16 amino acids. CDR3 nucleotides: TGTGCCAGCAGCGTAGGGGCAGGGTACGCCTACAATGAGCAGTTCTTC. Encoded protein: CASSVGAGYAYNEQFF.

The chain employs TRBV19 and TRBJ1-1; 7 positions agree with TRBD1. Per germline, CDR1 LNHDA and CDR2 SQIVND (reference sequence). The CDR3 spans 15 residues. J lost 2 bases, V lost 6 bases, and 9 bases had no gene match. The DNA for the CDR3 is TGTGCCAGTAGGAGAGGGGGCGACCCTAACACTGAAGCTTTCTTT. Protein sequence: CASRRGGDPNTEAFF.

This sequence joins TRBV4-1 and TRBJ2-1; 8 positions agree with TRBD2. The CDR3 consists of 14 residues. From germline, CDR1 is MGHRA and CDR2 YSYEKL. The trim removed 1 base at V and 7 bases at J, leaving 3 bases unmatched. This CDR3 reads CASSQGTSQNEQFF. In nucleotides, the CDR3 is TGCGCCAGCAGCCAAGGGACTAGCCAGAATGAGCAGTTCTTC.

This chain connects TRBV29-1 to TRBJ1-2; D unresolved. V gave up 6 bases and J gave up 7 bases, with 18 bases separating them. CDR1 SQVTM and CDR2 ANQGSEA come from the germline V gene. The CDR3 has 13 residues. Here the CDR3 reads CSVKETPLGGYTF. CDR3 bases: TGCAGCGTCAAAGAGACACCCTTGGGTGGCTACACCTTC.